The entry that follows covers one T cell receptor (beta chain) sequence. The record originates from a study of blood T cell repertoires in COVID-19. In germline, CDR1 is SNHLY, CDR2 FYNNEI. The V and J ends lost 8 bases and 6 bases, in that order; junction bases with no gene match: 10. CDR3 length: 13 residues. Sequencing was performed with immunoSEQ multiplex PCR; in TCRdb, only in-frame clones are kept and a portion is missing. The repertoire holds around 400,000 clones, with approximately 87% as singletons. Sample: peripheral blood. V gene TRBV2 combines with J gene TRBJ2-7, with 7 nucleotides matching TRBD2. This sequence originates from a woman in her fifties or sixties with COVID-19, enrolled during active disease. Here the CDR3 reads CASLLAAMGEQYF. In DNA, the CDR3 is TGTGCCAGCCTGCTAGCGGCTATGGGCGAGCAGTACTTC.